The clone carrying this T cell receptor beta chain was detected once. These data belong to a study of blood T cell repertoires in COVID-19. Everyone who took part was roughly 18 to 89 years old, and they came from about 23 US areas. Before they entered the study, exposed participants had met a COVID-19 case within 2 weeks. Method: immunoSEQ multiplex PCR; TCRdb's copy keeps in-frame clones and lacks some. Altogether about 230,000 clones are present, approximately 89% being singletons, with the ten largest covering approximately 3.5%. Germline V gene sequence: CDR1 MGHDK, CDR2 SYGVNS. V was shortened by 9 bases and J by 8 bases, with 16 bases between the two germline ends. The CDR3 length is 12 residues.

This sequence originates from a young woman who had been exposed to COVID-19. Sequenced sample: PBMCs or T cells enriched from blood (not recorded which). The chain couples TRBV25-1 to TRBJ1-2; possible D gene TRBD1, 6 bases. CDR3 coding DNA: TGTGCCAGTCGCCCAGGGGATCGGGGCTACACCTTC. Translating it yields CASRPGDRGYTF.